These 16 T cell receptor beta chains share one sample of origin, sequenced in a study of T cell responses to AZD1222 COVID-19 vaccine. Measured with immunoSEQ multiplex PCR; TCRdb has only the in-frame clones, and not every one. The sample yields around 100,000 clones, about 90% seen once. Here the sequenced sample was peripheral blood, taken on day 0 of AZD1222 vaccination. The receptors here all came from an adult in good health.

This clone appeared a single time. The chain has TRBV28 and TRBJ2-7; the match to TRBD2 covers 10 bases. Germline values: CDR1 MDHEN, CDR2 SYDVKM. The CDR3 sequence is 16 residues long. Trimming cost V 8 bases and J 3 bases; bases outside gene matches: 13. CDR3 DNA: TGTGCCAGCCGCCTGGGAGCGGGAGGGCCGGACTACGAGCAGTACTTC. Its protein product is CASRLGAGGPDYEQYF.

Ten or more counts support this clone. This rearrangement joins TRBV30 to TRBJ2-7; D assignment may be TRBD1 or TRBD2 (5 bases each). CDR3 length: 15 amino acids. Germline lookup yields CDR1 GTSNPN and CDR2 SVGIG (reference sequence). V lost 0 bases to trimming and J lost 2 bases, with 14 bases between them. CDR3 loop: CAWSVEVGDPYEQYF. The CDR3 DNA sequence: TGTGCCTGGAGTGTCGAGGTGGGGGACCCCTACGAGCAGTACTTC.

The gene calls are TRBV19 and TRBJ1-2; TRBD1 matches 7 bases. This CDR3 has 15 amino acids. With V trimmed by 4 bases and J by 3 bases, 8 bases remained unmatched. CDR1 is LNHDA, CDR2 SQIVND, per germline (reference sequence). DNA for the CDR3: TGTGCCAGTAGTAATCCCAGGGGGGAAGACTATGGCTACACCTTC. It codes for CASSNPRGEDYGYTF.

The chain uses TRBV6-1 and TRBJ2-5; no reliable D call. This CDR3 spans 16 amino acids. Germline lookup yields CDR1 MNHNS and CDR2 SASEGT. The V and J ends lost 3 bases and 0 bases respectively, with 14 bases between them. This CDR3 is CASSEEAQAYQETQYF. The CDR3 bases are TGTGCCAGCAGTGAGGAAGCTCAGGCGTACCAAGAGACCCAGTACTTC.

CDR3 nucleotides: TGTGCCAGCAAAAGACAGGGAGATAGCAATCAGCCCCAGCATTTT. Translating it yields CASKRQGDSNQPQHF. V and J are TRBV2 and TRBJ1-5; 7 bases line up with TRBD1. Germline assignment: CDR1 SNHLY and CDR2 FYNNEI. Trimming cost V 7 bases and J 0 bases; bases outside gene matches: 6. The CDR3 extends over 15 amino acids.

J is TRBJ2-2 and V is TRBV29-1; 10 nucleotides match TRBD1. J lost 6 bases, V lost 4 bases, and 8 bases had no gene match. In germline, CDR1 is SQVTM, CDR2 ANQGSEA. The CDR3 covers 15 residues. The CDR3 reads CSVAVWTGGPGELFF. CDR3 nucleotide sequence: TGCAGCGTTGCGGTTTGGACAGGGGGTCCCGGGGAGCTGTTTTTT.

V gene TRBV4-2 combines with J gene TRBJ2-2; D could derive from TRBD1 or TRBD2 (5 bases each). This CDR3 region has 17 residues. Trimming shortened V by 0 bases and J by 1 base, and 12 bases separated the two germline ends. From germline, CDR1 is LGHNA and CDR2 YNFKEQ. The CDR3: CASSQDPGTLNTGELFF. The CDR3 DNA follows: TGTGCCAGCAGCCAAGATCCCGGGACCCTGAACACCGGGGAGCTGTTTTTT.

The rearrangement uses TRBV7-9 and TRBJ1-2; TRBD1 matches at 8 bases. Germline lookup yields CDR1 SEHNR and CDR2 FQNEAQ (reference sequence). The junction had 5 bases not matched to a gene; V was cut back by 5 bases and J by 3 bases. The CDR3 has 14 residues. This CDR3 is CASSPGQGDYGYTF. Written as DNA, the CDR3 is TGTGCCAGCAGCCCAGGACAGGGTGACTATGGCTACACCTTC.

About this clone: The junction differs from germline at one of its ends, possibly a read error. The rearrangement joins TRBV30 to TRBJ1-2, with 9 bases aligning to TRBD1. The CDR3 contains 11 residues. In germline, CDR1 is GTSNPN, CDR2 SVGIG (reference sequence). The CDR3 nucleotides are TGTGCGTGGACAGGGGACTATGGCTACACCTTC. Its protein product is CAWTGDYGYTF.

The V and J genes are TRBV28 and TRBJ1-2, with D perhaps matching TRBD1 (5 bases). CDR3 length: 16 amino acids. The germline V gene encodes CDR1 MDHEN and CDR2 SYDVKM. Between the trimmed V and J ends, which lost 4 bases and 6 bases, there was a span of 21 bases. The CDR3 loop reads CASSSAEPWGSDGYTF. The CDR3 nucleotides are TGTGCCAGCAGTTCGGCGGAACCCTGGGGGTCAGATGGCTACACCTTC.

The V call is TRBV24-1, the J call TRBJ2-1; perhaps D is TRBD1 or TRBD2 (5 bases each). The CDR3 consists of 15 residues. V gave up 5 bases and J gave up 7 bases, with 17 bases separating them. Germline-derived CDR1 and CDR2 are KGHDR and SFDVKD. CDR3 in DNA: TGTGCCACCAGTGGGGCGGCGGGTTGGGGGAATGAGCAGTTCTTC. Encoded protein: CATSGAAGWGNEQFF.

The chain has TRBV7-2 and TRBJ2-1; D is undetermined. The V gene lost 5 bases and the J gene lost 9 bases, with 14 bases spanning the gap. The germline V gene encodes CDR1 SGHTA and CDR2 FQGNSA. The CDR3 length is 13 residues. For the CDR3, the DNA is TGTGCCAGCAGCCTTCGAAGGGCGGCTGAGCAGTTCTTC. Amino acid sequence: CASSLRRAAEQFF.

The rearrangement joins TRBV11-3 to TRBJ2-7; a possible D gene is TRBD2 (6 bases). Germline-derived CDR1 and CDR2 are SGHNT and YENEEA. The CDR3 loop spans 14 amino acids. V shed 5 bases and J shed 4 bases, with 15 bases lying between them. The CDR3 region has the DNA TGTGCCAGCAGCCCAGGAGAGACTAGTTACGAGCAGTACTTC. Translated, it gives CASSPGETSYEQYF.

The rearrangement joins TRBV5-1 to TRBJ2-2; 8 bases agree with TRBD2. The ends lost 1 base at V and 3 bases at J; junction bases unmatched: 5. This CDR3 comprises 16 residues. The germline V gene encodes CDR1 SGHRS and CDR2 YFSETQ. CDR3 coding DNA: TGCGCCAGCAGCTTGATAGCGGGAAGTTACACCGGGGAGCTGTTTTTT. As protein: CASSLIAGSYTGELFF. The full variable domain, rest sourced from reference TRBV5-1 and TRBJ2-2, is KAGVTQTPRYLIKTRGQQVTLSCSPISGHRSVSWYQQTPGQGLQFLFEYFSETQRNKGNFPGRFSGRQFSNSRSEMNVSTLELGDSALYLCASSLIAGSYTGELFFGEGSRLTVL.

The CDR3 nucleotides read TGTGCCTGGAACAATGCAGGGGGTCCCACAGATACGCAGTATTTT. Protein: CAWNNAGGPTDTQYF. The V and J genes are TRBV30 and TRBJ2-3; 7 bases line up with TRBD1. Germline V gene sequence: CDR1 GTSNPN, CDR2 SVGIG (reference sequence). The CDR3 is made up of 15 amino acids. V trimming: 4 bases; J trimming: 2 bases; junction bases outside the gene matches: 9.

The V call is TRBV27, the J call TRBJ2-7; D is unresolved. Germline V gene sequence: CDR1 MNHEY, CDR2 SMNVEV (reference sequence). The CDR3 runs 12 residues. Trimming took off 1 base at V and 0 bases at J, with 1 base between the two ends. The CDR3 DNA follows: TGTGCCAGCAGTTTATACTCCTACGAGCAGTACTTC. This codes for CASSLYSYEQYF.